The 7 T cell receptor beta chains below all came from one sample that was sequenced in a study of blood T cell repertoires in COVID-19. Using immunoSEQ multiplex PCR, the repertoire was profiled, and TCRdb retains in-frame clones only, with some absent. Of almost 50,000 clones listed, approximately 79% are singletons. Sequencing was performed on peripheral blood. These TCRs come from a man aged 65 to 79 with acute or convalescent COVID-19.

This clone has only one observation. J is TRBJ1-1 and V is TRBV12-3 or TRBV12-4; TRBD1 is a possible D gene (5 bases). Trimming removed 4 bases at V and 1 base at J, with 7 bases between. CDR3 length: 13 amino acids. CDR3 protein: CASSSQGNTEAFF. As DNA, the CDR3 is TGTGCCAGCAGTTCCCAGGGGAACACTGAAGCTTTCTTT.

This sequence joins TRBV18 and TRBJ2-7; 7 bases agree with TRBD2. The V gene end was trimmed by 0 bases and the J gene end by 5 bases; junction bases not matched to a gene: 13. Germline V gene data show CDR1 as KGHSH and CDR2 as LQKENI. The CDR3 sequence is 17 residues long. For the CDR3, the DNA is TGTGCCAGCTCACCACCGGGTTTGGCGGGAGTATCCCACGAGCAGTACTTC. This translates into CASSPPGLAGVSHEQYF. Full variable domain (rest looked up from reference TRBV18 and TRBJ2-7): NAGVMQNPRHLVRRRGQEARLRCSPMKGHSHVYWYRQLPEEGLKFMVYLQKENIIDESGMPKERFSAEFPKEGPSILRIQQVVRGDSAAYFCASSPPGLAGVSHEQYFGPGTRLTVT.

The chain joins TRBV12-3 or TRBV12-4 to TRBJ2-3; D is unclear. This CDR3 region has 12 residues. Trimming pared 6 bases from V and 2 bases from J, leaving 6 bases between. This CDR3 reads CASRHNTDTQYF. The DNA of the CDR3 is TGTGCCAGCAGACATAACACAGATACGCAGTATTTT.

CDR3 in DNA: TGTGCCAGCAGTTACACCGACAGGGTTCTTTACCACGAGCAGTACTTC. This translates into CASSYTDRVLYHEQYF. The genes are TRBV6-5 and TRBJ2-7; 7 bases fit TRBD1. The CDR3 is made up of 16 amino acids. Trimming took 2 bases from V and 5 from J; bases not matched to a gene: 12. Germline CDR1 reads MNHEY; CDR2 reads SVGAGI.

This clone was picked up many times. The CDR3 protein is CASSLRQGANQPQHF. The DNA for the CDR3 is TGTGCCAGCAGCCTGAGACAGGGGGCGAATCAGCCCCAGCATTTT. V and J are TRBV7-8 and TRBJ1-5; 10 bases agree with TRBD1. CDR1 and CDR2 (germline): SGHVS, FQNEAQ. V lost 5 bases to trimming and J lost 4 bases; unmatched junction nucleotides: 5. This CDR3 comprises 15 residues.

About this clone itself: The germline gene is not matched at one end of the junction; a read error may be the cause. The rearrangement uses TRBV2 and TRBJ2-3; 9 nucleotides align to TRBD2. There are 12 residues in the CDR3. Germline values: CDR1 SNHLY, CDR2 FYNNEI. CDR3 region: CASSWTSEKHPF. CDR3 DNA sequence: TGTGCCAGCAGTTGGACTAGCGAGAAACACCCTTTT.

This sequence joins TRBV7-9 and TRBJ2-7; D perhaps matches TRBD1 (6 bases). From germline, CDR1 is SEHNR and CDR2 FQNEAQ (reference sequence). The CDR3 runs to 14 residues. V was shortened by 3 bases and J by 2 bases, with 11 bases between the two germline ends. The CDR3 loop reads CASSFSGVPYEQYF. The CDR3 bases are TGTGCCAGCAGCTTTTCAGGGGTACCCTACGAGCAGTACTTC.